This T cell receptor (beta chain) was profiled in a study of T cell responses to AZD1222 COVID-19 vaccine (dated by TCRdb to the early 2020s). General notes on the study: AZD1222 recipients with second doses at about 4 weeks or about 12 weeks were pooled, because spike-specific TCR depth and breadth did not differ between schedules. Trial participants were enrolled into age subgroups of 18-55, 56-69 and 70-plus years, which contained roughly 150, 30 and 60 TCR-sequenced participants, respectively. TCR sequencing was performed for over 230 trial participants, of whom some 200 were given two doses of AZD1222 and around 25 were given two doses of MenACWY control vaccine.

With respect to this clone: Its recognized antigen is unknown. No per-base quality is available; no much larger clone lies one base away.

The CDR3 regions of human TCRbeta chains were analyzed by immunosequencing. The original pipeline was this. TCRs in the repertoires were compared against a reference library of SARS-CoV-2-specific TCRs that had been generated with the MIRA antigen-specificity platform. Breadth was defined as the fraction of unique TCRs that were SARS-CoV-2-associated, and depth was defined as the fraction of total T cells that were SARS-CoV-2-associated. Using the MIRA data, each spike-specific TCR was mapped to the spike region that the TCR reacts to and placed in a CD4 or CD8 class. Log10-transformed breadth and depth values were compared by one-way ANOVA with Sidak's multiple comparisons tests. TCRdb took over this immuneACCESS table, retaining in-frame rearrangements with V and J assigned. Such tables are incomplete; in checked studies, under half of the missing clones stem from an unresolved V gene, and the remainder is unexplained. The D gene and trimming were derived from the DNA, and the V and J assignments and clone size from that table. Counted in this sample were approximately 120,000 clones; roughly nine tenths of them appeared once. The top ten clonotypes cover 25% to 30% of the sample.

In the paper's terms, the time point label means: baseline before first vaccination. The vaccinee samples were drawn from two UK trials, COV001 and COV002, one of which was a single-blind randomized controlled phase 2/3 trial testing AZD1222 (ChAdOx1 nCoV-19) in healthy adults. For TCRbeta chain sequencing, PBMC samples were collected from trial participants at day 0 and at day 28 after the second dose. V is shortened by 0 bases, J by 4 bases, and the region joining them spans 16 bases. In the germline V gene (reference sequence), CDR1 corresponds to GTSNPN and CDR2 to SVGIG. The CDR3 holds 16 amino acids from the cysteine to the phenylalanine. Solely the CDR3 DNA is kept, with 48 bases framed from the first base. Findings and caveats that apply to the study as a whole: Because no day 14 peak-response samples were available, the repertoires could be characterized only after the peak T cell response. Participants were mostly white British and included more females than males, and it was suggested by the authors that clonal diversity may have been underestimated. In the small 56-69-year group, the increase in depth fell short of significance, most likely because of low power. Reportedly, close to half of the unique spike-specific TCRs recognized epitopes lying outside the regions that are mutated in the B.1.351 and B.1.1.7 variants. After two AZD1222 doses, spike-specific TCR breadth and depth were significantly higher than at day 0 and than in MenACWY recipients. Conclusions about previously exposed vaccinees are limited, since just a handful of AZD1222 recipients were seropositive for SARS-CoV-2 at baseline. CD4 TCRs associated with the vaccine covered the entire spike protein, and the dominant responses were in regions 160-218 and 743-854.

Recombination connected TRBV30 to TRBJ1-5, and perhaps TRBD1 as D gene, on 5 matching bases. The receptor was derived from an adult in good health. Here the sequenced sample was peripheral blood, taken on day 0 of AZD1222 vaccination. DNA sequence: TGTGCCTGGAGTGTACTTGGGGTAGGGGTGAATCAGCCCCAGCATTTT. Translated, it reads CAWSVLGVGVNQPQHF.